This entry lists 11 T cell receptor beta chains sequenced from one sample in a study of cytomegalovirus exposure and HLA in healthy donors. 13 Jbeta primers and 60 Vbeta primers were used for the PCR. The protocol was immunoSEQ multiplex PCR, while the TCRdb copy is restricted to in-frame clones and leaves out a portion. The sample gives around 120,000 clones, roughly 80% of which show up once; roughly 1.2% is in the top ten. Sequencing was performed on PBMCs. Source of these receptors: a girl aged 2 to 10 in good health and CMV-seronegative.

The CDR3 DNA follows: TGTGCCAGCAGTTCCCTGGGGGGGATGAGCAATCAGCCCCAGCATTTT. Its protein product is CASSSLGGMSNQPQHF. The chain links TRBV27 to TRBJ1-5; D possibly corresponds to TRBD1 (5 bases). CDR3 length equals 16 residues. V lost 4 bases to trimming and J lost 1 base, with 14 bases between them. CDR1 is MNHEY and CDR2 is SMNVEV in the germline V gene (reference sequence).

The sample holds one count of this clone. The CDR3 region is CASNDGYTEAFF. As DNA, the CDR3 is TGCGCCAGCAACGACGGGTACACTGAAGCTTTCTTT. The chain carries TRBV5-1 and TRBJ1-1; the D is unclear. The CDR3 is 12 amino acids. CDR1 and CDR2 from the germline V gene are SGHRS and YFSETQ. With 6 bases removed from V and 3 bases from J, the gap between germline ends came to 9 bases. Looking up the rest from reference TRBV5-1 and TRBJ1-1 gives the full variable domain: KAGVTQTPRYLIKTRGQQVTLSCSPISGHRSVSWYQQTPGQGLQFLFEYFSETQRNKGNFPGRFSGRQFSNSRSEMNVSTLELGDSALYLCASNDGYTEAFFGQGTRLTVV.

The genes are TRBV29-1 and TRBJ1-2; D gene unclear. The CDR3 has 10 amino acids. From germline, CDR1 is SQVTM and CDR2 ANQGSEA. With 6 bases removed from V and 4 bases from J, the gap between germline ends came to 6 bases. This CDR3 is CSVPGYGYTF. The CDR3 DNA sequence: TGCAGCGTCCCGGGCTATGGCTACACCTTC.

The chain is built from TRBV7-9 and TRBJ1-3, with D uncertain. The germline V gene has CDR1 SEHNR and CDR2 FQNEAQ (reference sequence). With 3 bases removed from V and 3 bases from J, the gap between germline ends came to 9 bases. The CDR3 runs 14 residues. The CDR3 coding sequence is TGTGCCAGCAGCTTCACGGGTGATGGAAACACCATATATTTT. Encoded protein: CASSFTGDGNTIYF. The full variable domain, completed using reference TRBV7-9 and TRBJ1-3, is DTGVSQNPRHKITKRGQNVTFRCDPISEHNRLYWYRQTLGQGPEFLTYFQNEAQLEKSRLLSDRFSAERPKGSFSTLEIQRTEQGDSAMYLCASSFTGDGNTIYFGEGSWLTVV.

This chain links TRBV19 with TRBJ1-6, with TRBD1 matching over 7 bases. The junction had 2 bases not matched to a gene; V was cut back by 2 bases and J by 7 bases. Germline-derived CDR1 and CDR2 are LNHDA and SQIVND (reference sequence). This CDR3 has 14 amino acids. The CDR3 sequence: CASSIRDSNSPLHF. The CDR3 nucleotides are TGTGCCAGTAGTATACGGGACAGCAATTCACCCCTCCACTTT.

The chain's CDR3 is CASRVSGRTDTQYF. Here the CDR3 DNA reads TGTGCCAGTAGAGTTAGCGGACGAACAGATACGCAGTATTTT. J is TRBJ2-3 and V is TRBV19; weak D call: TRBD2 (6 bases). Germline V CDR1 and CDR2: LNHDA, SQIVND (reference sequence). V was pared by 6 bases and J by 3 bases, with 13 bases between. The CDR3 consists of 14 residues.

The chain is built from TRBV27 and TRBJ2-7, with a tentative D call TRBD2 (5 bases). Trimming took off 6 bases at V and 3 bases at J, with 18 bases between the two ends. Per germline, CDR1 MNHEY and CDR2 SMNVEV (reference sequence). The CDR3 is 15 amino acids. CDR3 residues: CASSLGSGLNYEQYF. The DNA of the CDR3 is TGTGCCAGCAGCTTGGGGTCGGGATTAAACTACGAGCAGTACTTC.

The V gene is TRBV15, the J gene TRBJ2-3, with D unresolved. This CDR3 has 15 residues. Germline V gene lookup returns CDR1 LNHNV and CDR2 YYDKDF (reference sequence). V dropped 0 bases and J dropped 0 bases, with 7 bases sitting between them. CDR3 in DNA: TGTGCCACCAGCAGAGAAGGCGGTAGCACAGATACGCAGTATTTT. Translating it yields CATSREGGSTDTQYF.

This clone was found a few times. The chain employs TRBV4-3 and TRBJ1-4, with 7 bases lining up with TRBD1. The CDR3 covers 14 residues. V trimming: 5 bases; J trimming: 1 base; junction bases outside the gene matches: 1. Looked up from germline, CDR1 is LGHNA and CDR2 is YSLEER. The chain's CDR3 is CASSWTGTNEKLFF. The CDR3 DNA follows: TGCGCCAGCAGCTGGACAGGAACTAATGAAAAACTGTTTTTT.

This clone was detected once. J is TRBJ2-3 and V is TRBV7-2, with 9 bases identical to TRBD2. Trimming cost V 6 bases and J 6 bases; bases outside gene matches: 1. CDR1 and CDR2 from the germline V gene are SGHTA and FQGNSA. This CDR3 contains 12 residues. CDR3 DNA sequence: TGTGCCAGCAGAGCGGGGGGTGATACGCAGTATTTT. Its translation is CASRAGGDTQYF.

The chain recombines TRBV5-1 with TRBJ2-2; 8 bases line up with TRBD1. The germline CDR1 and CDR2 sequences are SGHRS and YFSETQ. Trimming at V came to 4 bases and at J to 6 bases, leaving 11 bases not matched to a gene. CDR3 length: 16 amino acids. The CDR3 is CASSPERTGMAGELFF. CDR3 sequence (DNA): TGCGCCAGCAGCCCAGAAAGGACAGGGATGGCCGGGGAGCTGTTTTTT.